Listed below are T cell receptor beta chains from one sample, sequenced in a study of neurological immune-mediated disorders. TCRdb used MiXCR to reprocess the 5' RACE reads, holding one entry per CDR3 protein. Counted here are tens of thousands of distinct CDR3 sequences, nearly 25% occurring once; the ten biggest clones make up about 4.5%. Sequences were obtained from PBMCs. All receptors come from a man in his sixties with HTLV-1-associated myelopathy (HAM/TSP). Both conserved end residues are part of each CDR3. The order of the fields is clone size, J gene, D gene, V gene, CDR3 DNA, CDR3 protein. The D gene is left open where the match is weak. Part of the rows lack a size; the others show once, few, many or a class for expanded clones.

>many|TRBJ2-5|-|TRBV4-1
TGCGCCAGCAGCCTAAAAGGTTACCAAGAGACCCAGTACTTC
CASSLKGYQETQYF
>many|TRBJ2-4|TRBD1|TRBV5-5
TGTGCCAGCAGGGACGCCGGGACAGGGGGCGCCAAAAACATTCAGTACTTC
CASRDAGTGGAKNIQYF
>medium-sized|TRBJ2-1|TRBD1|TRBV29-1
TGCAGCGTTGGGGGGGACAGGGGAGCCTCCTACAATGAGCAGTTCTTC
CSVGGDRGASYNEQFF
>-|TRBJ2-7|-|TRBV7-9
TGTACCAGCAGCTTAGCGCTAAATACGGGAAAGTTCCACGAGCAGTACTTC
CTSSLALNTGKFHEQYF
>many|TRBJ2-3|-|TRBV5-1
TGCGCCAGCAGCTTGACGAGGGGCAGCACAGATACGCAGTATTTT
CASSLTRGSTDTQYF
>many|TRBJ2-2|-|TRBV5-1
TGCGCCAGCAGCTTGACACCTTACACCGGGGAGCTGTTTTTT
CASSLTPYTGELFF
>once|TRBJ1-5|-|TRBV27
TGTGCCAGCAGTTTGGGGGGTCTGCGTCAGCCCCAGCATTTT
CASSLGGLRQPQHF
>-|TRBJ2-5|-|TRBV28
TGTGCCAGCAGTTCCTCGGGGGGCGGAGGGACGACCCAGTACTTC
CASSSSGGGGTTQYF
>many|TRBJ1-3|-|TRBV4-1
TGCGCCAGCAGCCAAGATTCGAACAGGAACTCTGGAAACACCATATATTTT
CASSQDSNRNSGNTIYF
>many|TRBJ1-2|-|TRBV7-9
TGTGCCAGCAGCTTAGAGGTCATCAGCCTCTATGGCTACACCTTC
CASSLEVISLYGYTF
>-|TRBJ2-2|-|TRBV14
TGTGCCAGCAGTTTTCGTTTCGGAGGGCGGGGCACCGGGGAGCTGTTTTTT
CASSFRFGGRGTGELFF
>many|TRBJ1-5|-|TRBV6-1
TGTGCCAGCAGTGAAATGAAAAATAGCAATCAGCCCCAGCATTTT
CASSEMKNSNQPQHF
>many|TRBJ2-1|TRBD2|TRBV11-2
TGTGCCAGCAGCTCTAGCGGGCCCTCCTACAATGAGCAGTTCTTC
CASSSSGPSYNEQFF
>medium-sized|TRBJ2-6|-|TRBV5-1
TGCGCCAGCAGCTCCGCTGGGGCCAACGTCCTGACTTTC
CASSSAGANVLTF
>many|TRBJ1-2|-|TRBV6-5
TGTGCCAGCAGTTACTCGGACGGGGTAGGAGGCTACACCTTC
CASSYSDGVGGYTF
>many|TRBJ2-2|TRBD1|TRBV7-2
TGTGCCAGCAGCTCCAGGGGGCTGGGCACCGGGGAGCTGTTTTTT
CASSSRGLGTGELFF
>many|TRBJ1-6|-|TRBV12-3/TRBV12-4
TGTGCCAGCACTTTTTTGGGGTTAGATTCACCCCTCCACTTT
CASTFLGLDSPLHF
>many|TRBJ1-5|TRBD1|TRBV6-1
TGTGCCAGCAGCCTACAGGGGCTTCCCAATCCCCAGCATTTT
CASSLQGLPNPQHF
>-|TRBJ2-7|TRBD1|TRBV6-5
TGTGCCAGCAGTTACTCCGGGGACAGGGGCTCCTACGAGCAGTACTTC
CASSYSGDRGSYEQYF
>many|TRBJ2-1|-|TRBV9
TGTGCCAGCAGCGAAGGGGACGGGAGAGTCGATGAGCAGTTCTTC
CASSEGDGRVDEQFF
>-|TRBJ2-2|-|TRBV19
TGTGCCAGTAGTCTCTTCAACACCGGGGAGCTGTTTTTT
CASSLFNTGELFF
>many|TRBJ1-4|-|TRBV28
TGTGCCAGCAGTTTAATGAATGTGGGGGAAAAACTGTTTTTT
CASSLMNVGEKLFF
>many|TRBJ2-1|TRBD2|TRBV5-1
TGCGCCAGCAGCGACGGGACTAGCGGGTTCAATGAGCAGTTCTTC
CASSDGTSGFNEQFF
>many|TRBJ2-1|TRBD2|TRBV5-1
TGCGCCAGCAGCGGGGGTCTAGCGGGAGGGACGGCCTACAATGAGCAGTTCTTC
CASSGGLAGGTAYNEQFF
>many|TRBJ1-2|TRBD1|TRBV11-1
TGTGCCAGCAGCTCGCGACAGGGCCCCGCGCCCTCCTTC
CASSSRQGPAPSF
>many|TRBJ2-5|TRBD2|TRBV5-4
TGTGCCAGCAGCGGCCGGGGGGGTCCCAGCGAGACCCAGTACTTC
CASSGRGGPSETQYF
>-|TRBJ2-5|TRBD2|TRBV3-1
TGTGCCAGCAGCTCCTATAGCGGGAGGGCCTTCGAGACCCAGTACTTC
CASSSYSGRAFETQYF
>many|TRBJ1-2|-|TRBV28
TGTGCCAGCAGACTTCGGACCCTCCAGGAAGGCTACACCTTC
CASRLRTLQEGYTF
>many|TRBJ2-1|-|TRBV29-1
TGCAGCGTTGAGAAGGGGAGCGGTGAGCAGTTCTTC
CSVEKGSGEQFF
>many|TRBJ2-6|-|TRBV5-1
TGCGCCAGCAGCTTGGTTGGGACGGCTGGGGCCAACGTCCTGACTTTC
CASSLVGTAGANVLTF
>-|TRBJ2-7|-|TRBV5-6
TGTGCCAGCAGCGTACAGGGTCCTTGGGCCGAGCAGTACTTC
CASSVQGPWAEQYF
>many|TRBJ2-1|TRBD2|TRBV5-1
TGCGCCAGCCGGTCCTCAGCGGGAGTTCTGGGCAATGAGCAGTTCTTC
CASRSSAGVLGNEQFF
>-|TRBJ2-7|-|TRBV20-1
TGCAGTGCTAGAGAAGCCACGGGGCAGTACTTC
CSAREATGQYF
>-|TRBJ2-5|TRBD2|TRBV12-3/TRBV12-4
TGTGCCAGCACCAATGGACTAGCCCAAGAGACCCAGTACTTC
CASTNGLAQETQYF
>-|TRBJ2-3|TRBD2|TRBV10-2
TGCGCCAGCAGTCGGAGCACTAGCGGGAGGGGTCAAGATACGCAGTATTTT
CASSRSTSGRGQDTQYF
>few|TRBJ2-7|-|TRBV2
TGTGCCAGCAGAGAGGATCCCTCCCGAGGATACGAGCAGTACTTC
CASREDPSRGYEQYF
>many|TRBJ2-2|-|TRBV5-5
TGTGCCAGCACCCTATCAGAGGGAGTGACCGGGGAGCTGTTTTTT
CASTLSEGVTGELFF
>many|TRBJ2-7|-|TRBV20-1
TGCAGTGCTAGGCTCACTCCGGCCGAGCAGTACTTC
CSARLTPAEQYF
>many|TRBJ2-3|TRBD2|TRBV12-3/TRBV12-4
TGTGCCAGCAGTCAGGCGGCGGGGGGCACAGATACGCAGTATTTT
CASSQAAGGTDTQYF
>many|TRBJ2-7|-|TRBV6-6
TGTGCCAGCTGCCGATCTGAAAGGTGTAACTACGAGCAGTACTTC
CASCRSERCNYEQYF
>-|TRBJ2-7|-|TRBV7-2
TGTGCCAGCAGCTACCATTCCGGGACGGGAGACTCCTACGAGCAGTACTTC
CASSYHSGTGDSYEQYF
>many|TRBJ2-7|TRBD1|TRBV7-2
TGTGCCAGCAGCCAACCACGGACAGGGAGGTACGAGCAGTACTTC
CASSQPRTGRYEQYF
>many|TRBJ2-1|-|TRBV6-5
TGTGCCAGCAGTTACTCGCGAGAAACTGTGTTCTTC
CASSYSRETVFF
>many|TRBJ1-6|-|TRBV7-6
TGTGCCAGCAGCTTAGACGGCGGATATAATTCACCCCTCCACTTT
CASSLDGGYNSPLHF
>many|TRBJ2-1|TRBD2|TRBV7-9
TGTGCCAGCAGCTTGTCTAGCGGAGGTAATGAGCAGTTCTTC
CASSLSSGGNEQFF
>-|TRBJ1-5|-|TRBV28
TGTGCCAGCAGTGCACCTCCAGGAAATCAGCCCCAGCATTTT
CASSAPPGNQPQHF